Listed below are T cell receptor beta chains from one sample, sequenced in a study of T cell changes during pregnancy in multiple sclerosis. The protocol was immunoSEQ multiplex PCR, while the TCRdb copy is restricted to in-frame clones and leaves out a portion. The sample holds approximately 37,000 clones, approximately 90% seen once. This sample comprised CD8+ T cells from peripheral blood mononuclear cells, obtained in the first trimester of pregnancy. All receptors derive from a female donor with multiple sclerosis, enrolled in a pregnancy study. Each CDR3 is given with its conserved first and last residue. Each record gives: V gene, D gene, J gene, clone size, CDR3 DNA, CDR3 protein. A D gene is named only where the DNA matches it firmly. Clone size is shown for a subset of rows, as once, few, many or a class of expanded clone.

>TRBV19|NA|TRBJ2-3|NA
TGTGCCAGTATGGGGGCGGATACGCAGTATTTT
CASMGADTQYF
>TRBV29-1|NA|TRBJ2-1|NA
TGCAGCGTTGAAGGACTCACGGGGGGCAGATTTAGCAATGAGCAGTTCTTC
CSVEGLTGGRFSNEQFF
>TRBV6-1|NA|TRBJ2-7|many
TGTGCCAGCAGTGAAGGCTCAGCCTACGAGCAGTACTTC
CASSEGSAYEQYF
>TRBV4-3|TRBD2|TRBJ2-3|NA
TGCGCCAGCAGCCTCTTTTCAGCGGGGACCCCGGTCACGCAGTATTTT
CASSLFSAGTPVTQYF
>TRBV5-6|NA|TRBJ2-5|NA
TGTGCCAGCAGCTTGATGGTTGGCGTTAGCGGTTCTGCGGAGACCCAGTACTTC
CASSLMVGVSGSAETQYF
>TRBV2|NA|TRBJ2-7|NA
TGTGCCAGCAGCCTTGCTACTAGTACGGTCTACGAGCAGTACTTC
CASSLATSTVYEQYF
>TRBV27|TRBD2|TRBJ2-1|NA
TGTGCCAGCAGTCCCGGGACTAGCGGGGGGGCTGAGCAGTTCTTC
CASSPGTSGGAEQFF
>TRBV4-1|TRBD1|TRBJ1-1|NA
TGCGCCAGCAGCCAACTGACAGGGGGAGACACTGAAGCTTTCTTT
CASSQLTGGDTEAFF
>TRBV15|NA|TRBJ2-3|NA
TGTGCCACCAGCAGTAACAGGGTGATCACAGATACGCAGTATTTT
CATSSNRVITDTQYF
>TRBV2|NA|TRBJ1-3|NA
TGTGCCAGCAACCTCCGGGAGTCGCGGGCTGGAAACACCATATATTTT
CASNLRESRAGNTIYF
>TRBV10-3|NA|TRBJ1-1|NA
TGTGCCATCAGTGAAACCGGGGATACTGAAGCTTTCTTT
CAISETGDTEAFF
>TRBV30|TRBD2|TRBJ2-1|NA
TGTGCCTGGATACTAGCGGGGGTCTACAATGAGCAGTTCTTC
CAWILAGVYNEQFF
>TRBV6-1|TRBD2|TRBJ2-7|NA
TGTGCCAGCAGCGAAGCCGGGACTAGCGGGGCTTACCTTACCTACGAGCAGTACTTC
CASSEAGTSGAYLTYEQYF
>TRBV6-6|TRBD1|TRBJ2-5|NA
TGTGCCAGCAGTTGGCCAGGGGGCCAGTACTTC
CASSWPGGQYF
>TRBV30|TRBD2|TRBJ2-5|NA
TGTGCCTGGAGTTGGGAGGGCCCAGAGACCCAGTACTTC
CAWSWEGPETQYF
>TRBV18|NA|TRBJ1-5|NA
TGTGCCAGCTCGCGGCTACGGACGAGGGCCAGTCAGCCCCAGCATTTT
CASSRLRTRASQPQHF
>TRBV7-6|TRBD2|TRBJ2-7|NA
TGTGCCAGCAGCGTGGGGGGGTCGGTCTACGAGCAGTACTTC
CASSVGGSVYEQYF
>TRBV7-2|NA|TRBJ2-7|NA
TGTGCCAGCAGCTTACCCAACCTGCCCTACGAGCAGTACTTC
CASSLPNLPYEQYF
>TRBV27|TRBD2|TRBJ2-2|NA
TGTGCCAGCTCCGCCGGACTAGCCGCCGGGGAGCTGTTTTTT
CASSAGLAAGELFF
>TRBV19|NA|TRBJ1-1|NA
TGTGCCAGTAGCAGGGGTAGGGGAAAGATTGAAGCTTTCTTT
CASSRGRGKIEAFF
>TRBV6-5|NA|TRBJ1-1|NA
TGTGCCAGCAGGACAGGATGGATTTCGGAAGCTTTCTTT
CASRTGWISEAFF
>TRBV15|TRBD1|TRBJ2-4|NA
TGTGCCACCAGTAAGGACAGGGGCTCAACCAAAAACATTCAGTACTTC
CATSKDRGSTKNIQYF
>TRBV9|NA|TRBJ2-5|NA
TGTGCCAGCAGCCGCGGTGGACAGCGGGGAGAGACCCAGTACTTC
CASSRGGQRGETQYF
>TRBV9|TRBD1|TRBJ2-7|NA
TGTGCCAGCAGCGTAGCCGCGGACAGGGTGGTTTACGAGCAGTACTTC
CASSVAADRVVYEQYF
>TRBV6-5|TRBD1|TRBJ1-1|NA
TGTGCCAGCAGGGACAGGGGGAGGAACACTGAAGCTTTCTTT
CASRDRGRNTEAFF
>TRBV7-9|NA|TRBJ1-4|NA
TGTGCCAGCAGCTTTACGACAGGAGTGGACGAAAAACTGTTTTTT
CASSFTTGVDEKLFF
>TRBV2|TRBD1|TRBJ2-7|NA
TGTGCCAGCAGTTGGACAGGGGGCCGCTACGAGCAGTACTTC
CASSWTGGRYEQYF
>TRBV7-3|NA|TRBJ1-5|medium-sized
TGTGCCAGCAGCTTAAAATGGAGCTTTCGTCCCCAGCATTTT
CASSLKWSFRPQHF
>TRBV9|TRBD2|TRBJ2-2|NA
TGTGCCAGCAGGCCTAGCGGGGGGGCGTCCGGGGAGCTGTTTTTT
CASRPSGGASGELFF
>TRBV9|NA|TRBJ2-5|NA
TGTGCCAGCAGCGTTGCCGGGACTGCACAAGAGACCCAGTACTTC
CASSVAGTAQETQYF
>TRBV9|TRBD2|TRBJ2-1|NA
TGTGCCAGCAGCGCAGGGACTAGCGGGTCGGATGAGCAGTTCTTC
CASSAGTSGSDEQFF
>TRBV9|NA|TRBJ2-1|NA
TGTGCCAGCAGCCCTGGGGGGGCCGGCTACAATGAGCAGTTCTTC
CASSPGGAGYNEQFF
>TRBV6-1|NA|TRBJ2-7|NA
TGTGCCAGCAGTGAAGTTGGCCTTTCCTACGAGCAGTACTTC
CASSEVGLSYEQYF
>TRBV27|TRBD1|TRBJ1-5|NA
TGTGCCAGCAGTTTGACAGGGTCTCAGCCCCAGCATTTT
CASSLTGSQPQHF
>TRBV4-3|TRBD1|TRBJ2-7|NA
TGCGCCAGCAGCCAAGGGACAGGGGATTCCTACGAGCAGTACTTC
CASSQGTGDSYEQYF
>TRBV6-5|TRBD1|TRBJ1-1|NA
TGTGCCAGCGCGGGGACAGGCCACACTGAAGCTTTCTTT
CASAGTGHTEAFF
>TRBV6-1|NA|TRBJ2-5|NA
TGTGCCAGCACCCTCGGGGGGACCCAGTACTTC
CASTLGGTQYF
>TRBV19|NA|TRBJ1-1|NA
TGTGCCAGTAGTATTGTACAGGCGAACACTGAAGCTTTCTTT
CASSIVQANTEAFF
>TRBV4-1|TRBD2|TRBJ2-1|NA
TGCGCCAGCAGCCACCTCTCTAGCGGGGGTAGGAACAATGAGCAGTTCTTC
CASSHLSSGGRNNEQFF
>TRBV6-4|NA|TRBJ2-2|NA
TGTGCCAGCAGTCCAGCAGGGGACACCGGGGAGCTGTTTTTT
CASSPAGDTGELFF
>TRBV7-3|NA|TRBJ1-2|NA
TGTGCCAGCAGCTCTGGGGGGACGGCGCCGACCTTC
CASSSGGTAPTF
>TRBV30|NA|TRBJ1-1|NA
TGTGCCTGGAGTGTAACCCCTCCGGGGGGCTACACTGAAGCTTTCTTT
CAWSVTPPGGYTEAFF